The 30 T cell receptor beta chains presented below share a single source sample, sequenced in a study of a mutant IDH1 vaccine in newly diagnosed glioma. As for time point: week 5, during vaccination. The vaccine gave 300 ug of a 20-mer mutant IDH1 peptide subcutaneously per dose. No antigen has been identified for these receptors. Here immunoSEQ multiplex PCR was the method, and the copy in TCRdb shows in-frame clones only, minus some. The data contain 20,000 to 30,000 clones, 70% to 85% of them seen just once; the ten biggest clones take up less than 9.5%. The starting material was PBMCs, obtained from a glioma patient whose treatment included an IDH1 peptide vaccine. Every receptor here comes from a man aged 40-50 years with glioma. Some clones in this sample may be carry-over from other donors' samples.

V and J are TRBV13 and TRBJ2-1; D tentatively fits TRBD1 or TRBD2 (6 bases each). V was cut by 4 bases and J by 4 bases, with 17 bases left in between. Germline values: CDR1 PRHDT, CDR2 FYEKMQ (reference sequence). CDR3 length: 16 residues. The CDR3 region has the DNA TGTGCCAGCAGCTACTCGGGGGCCCAAGCTTACAATGAGCAGTTCTTC. Its translation is CASSYSGAQAYNEQFF. The variable domain in full, with the rest retrieved from reference TRBV13 and TRBJ2-1, is AAGVIQSPRHLIKEKRETATLKCYPIPRHDTVYWYQQGPGQDPQFLISFYEKMQSDKGSIPDRFSAQQFSDYHSELNMSSLELGDSALYFCASSYSGAQAYNEQFFGPGTRLTVL.

The CDR3 coding sequence is TGTGCCAGCAGCCTATACACGCGTCTCTTCGACGAGCAGTACTTC. It specifies CASSLYTRLFDEQYF. This chain links TRBV14 with TRBJ2-7; D is unclear. This CDR3 comprises 15 residues. Germline V gene sequence: CDR1 SGHDN, CDR2 FVKESK. V shed 4 bases and J shed 5 bases, with 18 bases lying between them.

This chain connects TRBV14 to TRBJ2-1; D might be TRBD2 (5 bases). CDR1 and CDR2 from the germline V gene are SGHDN and FVKESK. Deletions cut 4 bases from V and 0 bases from J, with 10 bases between. This CDR3 spans 15 amino acids. The DNA for the CDR3 is TGTGCCAGCAGCCTGGACTTCCGCTCCTACAATGAGCAGTTCTTC. Protein product: CASSLDFRSYNEQFF.

This chain uses TRBV9 with TRBJ2-2; the D gene is possibly TRBD1 (5 bases). Trimming pared 2 bases from V and 0 bases from J, leaving 8 bases between. Germline V gene sequence: CDR1 SGDLS, CDR2 YYNGEE. This CDR3 is built from 15 residues. The CDR3 DNA reads as TGTGCCAGCAGCGTTCAGGGCGCGAACACCGGGGAGCTGTTTTTT. Encoded protein: CASSVQGANTGELFF.

CDR3 sequence reads: CASRMGWNTEAFF. Written as DNA, the CDR3 is TGTGCCAGCAGGATGGGCTGGAACACTGAAGCTTTCTTT. The chain recombines TRBV27 with TRBJ1-1; D remains unclear. CDR1 and CDR2 (germline): MNHEY, SMNVEV (reference sequence). Trimming took 6 bases from V and 1 from J, leaving 9 bases between them. This CDR3 contains 13 residues.

This rearrangement joins TRBV11-2 to TRBJ1-1, with no clear D. The CDR3 runs 17 residues. V dropped 0 bases and J dropped 0 bases, with 14 bases sitting between them. Per germline, CDR1 SGHAT and CDR2 FQNNGV. CDR3 sequence reads: CASSLDIPLYMNTEAFF. The CDR3, as DNA: TGTGCCAGCAGCTTAGATATCCCTCTTTATATGAACACTGAAGCTTTCTTT.

The gene calls are TRBV5-6 and TRBJ1-5, with D hard to call. Per the germline V gene, CDR1 is SGHDT and CDR2 is YYEEEE. The CDR3 is 15 residues long. V was cut by 0 bases and J by 1 base, with 8 bases left in between. The CDR3 region has the DNA TGTGCCAGCAGCTTGGGGGCAGTGAGCAATCAGCCCCAGCATTTT. This sequence encodes CASSLGAVSNQPQHF.

Concerning this clone itself: Other nucleotide sequences from this sample produce the same CDR3. The J gene is TRBJ1-3, the V gene TRBV30, with 12 bases that match TRBD1. The V and J ends lost 5 bases and 3 bases, in that order; junction bases with no gene match: 2. There are 14 residues in the CDR3. Germline CDR1 is GTSNPN and CDR2 is SVGIG (reference sequence). CDR3 sequence: CAWGTGGSGNTIYF. In DNA form, the CDR3 reads TGTGCCTGGGGGACAGGGGGCAGTGGAAACACCATATATTTT.

The chain is built from TRBV19 and TRBJ2-2; 13 bases line up with TRBD2. Losses at the gene ends were 5 bases for V and 0 bases for J; bases not matched to a gene: 15. The CDR3 is 21 residues long. From germline, CDR1 is LNHDA and CDR2 SQIVND (reference sequence). For the CDR3, the DNA is TGTGCCAGTAGTCTCAGAGGGCTGGGACTAGCGGGACCAACGAACACCGGGGAGCTGTTTTTT. Translation: CASSLRGLGLAGPTNTGELFF.

The chain uses TRBV9 and TRBJ1-6; D might be TRBD1 (5 bases). CDR3 length equals 14 residues. Germline V gene lookup returns CDR1 SGDLS and CDR2 YYNGEE. V lost 3 bases, J lost 7 bases, and 11 bases lay in between. The CDR3 coding sequence is TGTGCCAGCAGCGCCCGGGACGAGAATTCACCCCTCCACTTT. Translation gives CASSARDENSPLHF.

This chain connects TRBV11-2 to TRBJ1-5; possibly TRBD1 for D (5 bases). The germline V gene has CDR1 SGHAT and CDR2 FQNNGV. This CDR3 has 16 amino acids. V was cut by 5 bases and J by 5 bases, with 19 bases left in between. CDR3: CASSRGLSFPHQPQHF. DNA of the CDR3: TGTGCCAGCAGCCGGGGACTTTCTTTCCCCCATCAGCCCCAGCATTTT.

The chain couples TRBV27 to TRBJ1-5; D possibly corresponds to TRBD1 (6 bases). This CDR3 is 13 amino acids long. V was trimmed by 6 bases and J by 6 bases, leaving 12 bases between them. Germline assignment: CDR1 MNHEY and CDR2 SMNVEV (reference sequence). The CDR3 region has the DNA TGTGCCAGCAGCCCAGGGGTAACTCAGCCCCAGCATTTT. This codes for CASSPGVTQPQHF.

This chain links TRBV6-1 with TRBJ1-2; D is unresolved. The CDR3 runs 12 residues. The germline V and J ends were trimmed by 4 bases and 5 bases, with 8 bases remaining between them. Per the germline V gene, CDR1 is MNHNS and CDR2 is SASEGT. The CDR3 loop reads CASSATVYGYTF. The CDR3 region has the DNA TGTGCCAGCAGTGCCACGGTGTATGGCTACACCTTC.

CDR3: CASSYKAAHNEQFF. The DNA of the CDR3 is TGTGCCAGCAGTTATAAAGCGGCTCACAATGAGCAGTTCTTC. This sequence joins TRBV28 and TRBJ2-1; a possible D gene is TRBD2 (5 bases). This CDR3 is built from 14 residues. Looked up from germline, CDR1 is MDHEN and CDR2 is SYDVKM. The germline V and J ends were trimmed by 4 bases and 5 bases, with 12 bases remaining between them. The full variable domain, rest sourced from reference TRBV28 and TRBJ2-1, is DVKVTQSSRYLVKRTGEKVFLECVQDMDHENMFWYRQDPGLGLRLIYFSYDVKMKEKGDIPEGYSVSREKKERFSLILESASTNQTSMYLCASSYKAAHNEQFFGPGTRLTVL.

This clone was observed a handful of times. The CDR3 DNA sequence: TGTGCCAGCAGCCTAACGACAGGGGACGAGCAGTACTTC. This translates into CASSLTTGDEQYF. The genes are TRBV4-2 and TRBJ2-7; TRBD1 aligns across 8 bases. V gave up 4 bases and J gave up 5 bases; unmatched junction bases: 4. The CDR3 runs to 13 residues. CDR1 LGHNA and CDR2 YNFKEQ come from the germline V gene.

The chain employs TRBV2 and TRBJ2-1; perhaps TRBD1 as D (5 bases). Trimming pared 1 base from V and 9 bases from J, leaving 13 bases between. Germline V gene lookup returns CDR1 SNHLY and CDR2 FYNNEI. The CDR3 covers 14 residues. In DNA form, the CDR3 reads TGTGCCAGCAGTGAAGGGTCCAGGGAAGGTGAGCAGTTCTTC. Translation: CASSEGSREGEQFF.

The V call is TRBV30, the J call TRBJ1-2; 9 nucleotides match TRBD1. Germline V gene data show CDR1 as GTSNPN and CDR2 as SVGIG (reference sequence). The CDR3 loop spans 14 amino acids. The V and J ends lost 4 bases and 2 bases, in that order; junction bases with no gene match: 5. The CDR3 loop reads CAWISGTGNYGYTF. DNA for the CDR3: TGTGCCTGGATCTCCGGGACAGGGAACTATGGCTACACCTTC.

CDR3 region: CAWSPQGDSPLHF. In DNA, the CDR3 is TGTGCCTGGAGTCCACAGGGCGACTCACCCCTCCACTTT. The chain recombines TRBV30 with TRBJ1-6; the D gene is possibly TRBD1 (6 bases). The germline V gene encodes CDR1 GTSNPN and CDR2 SVGIG (reference sequence). Trimming cost V 2 bases and J 10 bases, with 12 bases left between them. This CDR3 contains 13 residues.

J is TRBJ2-3 and V is TRBV5-5; TRBD2 matches 8 bases. Germline CDR1 is SGHKS and CDR2 is YYEKEE (reference sequence). The J segment lost 2 bases and the V segment lost 1 base, leaving 3 bases of the junction unmatched. This CDR3 contains 15 residues. The CDR3 DNA is TGTGCCAGCAGCTTGACTAGCGGAAACACAGATACGCAGTATTTT. This translates into CASSLTSGNTDTQYF.

This clone was observed a few times. The rearrangement uses TRBV4-2 and TRBJ1-5, with D unclear. Per germline, CDR1 LGHNA and CDR2 YNFKEQ. There are 15 residues in the CDR3. Trimming removed 0 bases at V and 1 base at J, with 7 bases between. The DNA of the CDR3 is TGTGCCAGCAGCCAAGATTTGACGAGCAATCAGCCCCAGCATTTT. This gives the protein CASSQDLTSNQPQHF.

By share of the sample, this clone is medium-sized. V gene TRBV30 combines with J gene TRBJ1-1; tentative D call: TRBD1 (6 bases). V shed 3 bases and J shed 0 bases, with 20 bases lying between them. The CDR3 totals 17 residues. Germline V gives CDR1 GTSNPN, CDR2 SVGIG (reference sequence). The CDR3 DNA reads as TGTGCCTGGAGCCGAAGGGGGGGCCTTCATATGAACACTGAAGCTTTCTTT. It specifies CAWSRRGGLHMNTEAFF.

V is TRBV11-2 and J is TRBJ2-5; TRBD2 aligns across 13 bases. The CDR3 consists of 15 residues. Germline lookup yields CDR1 SGHAT and CDR2 FQNNGV. V was pared by 4 bases and J by 3 bases, with 2 bases of the junction left unmatched. CDR3 bases: TGTGCCAGCAGCTATGGGACTAGCGGGGAAGAGACCCAGTACTTC. Its protein product is CASSYGTSGEETQYF.

This chain joins TRBV2 and TRBJ2-3, with 7 bases matching TRBD2. V lost 4 bases and J lost 2; bases outside the gene matches: 3. The CDR3 runs 14 residues. Germline assignment: CDR1 SNHLY and CDR2 FYNNEI. CDR3 loop: CASSVERDTDTQYF. The CDR3 nucleotides read TGTGCCAGCAGTGTAGAGCGGGACACAGATACGCAGTATTTT.

A remark on this clone: An end of the junction does not agree with germline; a read error may underlie this. This chain links TRBV7-7 with TRBJ2-2, with 8 bases fitting TRBD1. The CDR3 is 16 amino acids. In germline, CDR1 is SSHAT, CDR2 FNYEAQ (reference sequence). CDR3 residues: CASSLGGTGNTGELFF. The CDR3 DNA reads as TGTGCTAGCAGCTTAGGCGGGACAGGGAACACCGGGGAGCTGTTTTTT. Supplemented by reference TRBV7-7 and TRBJ2-2, the full variable domain reads GAGVSQSPRYKVTKRGQDVTLRCDPISSHATLYWYQQALGQGPEFLTYFNYEAQPDKSGLPSDRFSAERPEGSISTLTIQRTEQRDSAMYRCASSLGGTGNTGELFFGEGSRLTVL.

The rearrangement links TRBV5-1 to TRBJ2-7; 13 nucleotides match TRBD2. CDR3 length equals 18 residues. Trimming at V came to 3 bases and at J to 5 bases, leaving 14 bases not matched to a gene. Germline assignment: CDR1 SGHRS and CDR2 YFSETQ. CDR3 sequence reads: CASSSPGLAGLSVHEQYF. DNA for the CDR3: TGCGCCAGCAGCTCTCCGGGACTAGCGGGATTAAGCGTACACGAGCAGTACTTC.

The chain combines TRBV21-1 with TRBJ1-5. TRBV21-1 is a listed pseudogene. The CDR3 spans 13 residues. The CDR3 nucleotides are TGTGCCAGCAGCAGATGGTTGGATCAGCCCCAGCATTTT. It codes for CASSRWLDQPQHF.

V and J are TRBV19 and TRBJ2-2, with TRBD2 matching 7 bases. The CDR3 spans 15 residues. Germline CDR1 and CDR2: LNHDA and SQIVND (reference sequence). The trim removed 7 bases at V and 7 bases at J, leaving 12 bases unmatched. The CDR3, as DNA: TGTGCCAGTAACACACCGGGGGGTGGCAGCGGGGAGCTGTTTTTT. Translating gives CASNTPGGGSGELFF.

This sequence joins TRBV6-5 and TRBJ1-1; D gene unclear. V was shortened by 0 bases and J by 1 base, with 3 bases between the two germline ends. The CDR3 runs 13 residues. Germline V CDR1 and CDR2: MNHEY, SVGAGI. CDR3: CASSYSRNTEAFF. The CDR3 bases are TGTGCCAGCAGTTACTCGAGGAACACTGAAGCTTTCTTT.

This sequence joins TRBV5-4 and TRBJ2-3, with a possible D match to TRBD2 (6 bases). From germline, CDR1 is SGHNT and CDR2 YYREEE (reference sequence). V gave up 4 bases and J gave up 1 base, with 13 bases separating them. This CDR3 region has 15 residues. In DNA form, the CDR3 reads TGTGCCAGCAGCCGATGGCGGGACGGCACAGATACGCAGTATTTT. Its translation: CASSRWRDGTDTQYF.

This clone was seen a handful of times. The chain combines TRBV7-9 with TRBJ1-2; D is possibly TRBD1 (5 bases). With 6 bases removed from V and 13 bases from J, the gap between germline ends came to 21 bases. The CDR3 contains 13 residues. Per the germline V gene, CDR1 is SEHNR and CDR2 is FQNEAQ (reference sequence). CDR3: CASRSPPEGISTF. The CDR3 nucleotides read TGTGCCAGCAGGTCCCCACCCGAGGGGATCTCCACCTTC.